The clone carrying this T cell receptor (beta chain) was found many times. Its target is unknown. This sequence may be a read error, since a much larger clone differs from it by one base. TCRdb ran MiXCR on the PCR reads. The sample holds roughly 22,000 clones; more than 30% are singletons and the top ten take 20% to 25%. The data belong to a study of metastatic and nonmetastatic thyroid tumors. The overall study: Malignant and benign thyroid patients had repertoires compared in peripheral blood and tumor or nodule tissue. Findings of the study overall: Versus benign nodules, malignant thyroid tumors reportedly had significantly higher TCR beta diversity, in blood and tumor.

Thyroid surgery was preceded by no treatment in any patient. The germline CDR1 and CDR2 sequences are WNHNN and SYGVQD (reference sequence). The CDR3 is 13 residues long. The receptor comes from a male donor with papillary thyroid cancer or a benign thyroid nodule (not recorded which). Some clones in this sample may be carry-over from other donors' samples. Material: blood. The chain combines TRBV10-1 with TRBJ2-1; D gene unclear. For the CDR3, the DNA is TGCGCCAGCTCGGCCAGGTCCTACAATGAGCAGCTCTTC. This encodes CASSARSYNEQLF.